Below are 19 T cell receptor beta chains sequenced from a single sample in a study of blood T cell repertoires in COVID-19. Some clones are missing from TCRdb's copy, which holds only in-frame ones; the method was immunoSEQ multiplex PCR. The data hold more than 60,000 clones, with more than 75% observed a single time. The specimen was peripheral blood. These receptors all stem from a man in his sixties with acute or convalescent COVID-19.

This clone was found once. The V gene is TRBV7-2, the J gene TRBJ2-4; D perhaps matches TRBD1 (5 bases). This CDR3 region has 13 residues. V was clipped by 0 bases and J by 8 bases, with 8 bases between them. Germline-derived CDR1 and CDR2 are SGHTA and FQGNSA. The CDR3 reads CASSLARDDIQYF. CDR3 DNA: TGTGCCAGCAGCTTAGCCAGGGATGACATTCAGTACTTC.

This chain links TRBV11-2 with TRBJ2-3; 8 bases line up with TRBD2. V dropped 0 bases and J dropped 5; count of bases not matched to a gene: 1. Germline V gene lookup returns CDR1 SGHAT and CDR2 FQNNGV. This CDR3 contains 14 residues. Here the CDR3 reads CASSLEAGGDTQYF. Here the CDR3 DNA reads TGTGCCAGCAGCTTAGAGGCGGGAGGAGATACGCAGTATTTT.

The chain links TRBV11-2 to TRBJ2-1, with D perhaps TRBD2 (5 bases). CDR1 SGHAT and CDR2 FQNNGV come from the germline V gene. V shed 5 bases and J shed 0 bases, with 14 bases lying between them. The CDR3 contains 16 residues. The CDR3 nucleotides are TGTGCCAGCAGCCCTAGGGCGGGCAGCTCCTACAATGAGCAGTTCTTC. The encoded protein is CASSPRAGSSYNEQFF.

The chain is built from TRBV5-1 and TRBJ1-1; D may be TRBD1 (6 bases). Per the germline V gene, CDR1 is SGHRS and CDR2 is YFSETQ. V dropped 4 bases and J dropped 4 bases, with 20 bases sitting between them. This CDR3 has 16 amino acids. The CDR3 region is CASSPISGAWGTEAFF. The CDR3 coding sequence is TGCGCCAGCAGCCCGATCTCAGGGGCCTGGGGCACTGAAGCTTTCTTT.

The rearrangement links TRBV5-6 to TRBJ1-5, with D maybe TRBD1 (6 bases). The V end was cut by 6 bases, the J end by 3 bases, with 13 bases between. The CDR3 is made up of 14 amino acids. CDR1 SGHDT and CDR2 YYEEEE come from the germline V gene. For the CDR3, the DNA is TGTGCCAGCACTCTAGGGGGTACCAATCAGCCCCAGCATTTT. Amino acids: CASTLGGTNQPQHF. The full variable domain, in which reference TRBV5-6 and TRBJ1-5 provide the parts outside the CDR3, is DAGVTQSPTHLIKTRGQQVTLRCSPKSGHDTVSWYQQALGQGPQFIFQYYEEEERQRGNFPDRFSGHQFPNYSSELNVNALLLGDSALYLCASTLGGTNQPQHFGDGTRLSIL.

This clone was recorded a few times. The chain has TRBV28 and TRBJ2-3; 7 positions agree with TRBD2. CDR3 length: 14 residues. The V segment lost 8 bases and the J segment 6 bases; nucleotides outside the gene matches: 11. Per germline, CDR1 MDHEN and CDR2 SYDVKM. The CDR3 region has the DNA TGTGCCAGCGCGGGAGCGGGCAGTATGGATACGCAGTATTTT. Its protein is CASAGAGSMDTQYF.

V and J are TRBV27 and TRBJ2-5, with 7 bases fitting TRBD2. Trimming removed 3 bases from V and 2 bases from J; junction bases left unmatched: 9. Germline V gene lookup returns CDR1 MNHEY and CDR2 SMNVEV (reference sequence). CDR3 length equals 16 residues. CDR3 nucleotide sequence: TGTGCCAGCAGTTTGATCACTAGCGCCCGGCAAGAGACCCAGTACTTC. It encodes CASSLITSARQETQYF.

This clone was counted a single time. The chain combines TRBV6-6 with TRBJ2-4; 9 nucleotides match TRBD1. CDR1 is MNHNY and CDR2 is SVGAGI in the germline V gene (reference sequence). This CDR3 comprises 14 residues. With V trimmed by 4 bases and J by 7 bases, 5 bases remained unmatched. For the CDR3, the DNA is TGTGCCAGCAGTTCTCGGACAGGGGTTAACATTCAGTACTTC. It is translated as CASSSRTGVNIQYF.

The V and J genes are TRBV28 and TRBJ1-4; TRBD1 agrees at 9 bases. Germline loops: CDR1 MDHEN, CDR2 SYDVKM. The CDR3 is 15 residues long. The J segment lost 7 bases and the V segment lost 6 bases, leaving 9 bases of the junction unmatched. CDR3 nucleotides: TGTGCCAGCAGCTATTCCGGGACAGGGAGTGAAAAACTGTTTTTT. This gives the protein CASSYSGTGSEKLFF.

The V gene is TRBV5-1, the J gene TRBJ2-3; 9 bases agree with TRBD1. The CDR3 is 13 residues long. V lost 3 bases and J lost 5; bases outside the gene matches: 1. The V gene's germline CDR1 is SGHRS and CDR2 YFSETQ. The CDR3 region is CASSSGQGDTQYF. CDR3 in DNA: TGCGCCAGCAGCTCGGGACAGGGAGATACGCAGTATTTT.

V usage is TRBV28 and J usage is TRBJ2-1; no reliable D call. Trimming shortened V by 5 bases and J by 1 base, and 9 bases separated the two germline ends. The V gene's germline CDR1 is MDHEN and CDR2 SYDVKM. This CDR3 is 14 amino acids long. CDR3 coding DNA: TGTGCCAGCAGTCCGCCGACATCCTACAATGAGCAGTTCTTC. This translates into CASSPPTSYNEQFF.

The chain has TRBV27 and TRBJ2-1, with TRBD2 matching over 8 bases. The germline V gene has CDR1 MNHEY and CDR2 SMNVEV (reference sequence). Germline trimming cut 0 bases from V and 4 bases from J; bases unmatched to any gene: 5. The CDR3 extends over 16 amino acids. The CDR3 bases are TGTGCCAGCAGTTTATCGCCTAGCGGGCCATACAATGAGCAGTTCTTC. This sequence encodes CASSLSPSGPYNEQFF.

The V call is TRBV18, the J call TRBJ1-3; weak D call: TRBD1 (6 bases). Trimming left V 3 bases short and J 0 bases short, with 9 bases between. Germline loops: CDR1 KGHSH, CDR2 LQKENI. The CDR3 loop spans 15 amino acids. CDR3 DNA sequence: TGTGCCAGCTCACCCGGACAGTTCTCTGGAAACACCATATATTTT. It specifies CASSPGQFSGNTIYF.

The genes are TRBV19 and TRBJ2-5; TRBD1 matches 9 bases. CDR1 and CDR2 from the germline V gene are LNHDA and SQIVND (reference sequence). CDR3 length: 15 residues. V was pared by 6 bases and J by 5 bases, with 10 bases of the junction left unmatched. The DNA of the CDR3 is TGTGCCAGTAGCGGAGGGGACAGGGTGGGGGAGACCCAGTACTTC. Translating gives CASSGGDRVGETQYF. Full variable domain (outside the CDR3, taken from reference TRBV19 and TRBJ2-5): DGGITQSPKYLFRKEGQNVTLSCEQNLNHDAMYWYRQDPGQGLRLIYYSQIVNDFQKGDIAEGYSVSREKKESFPLTVTSAQKNPTAFYLCASSGGDRVGETQYFGPGTRLLVL.

The gene calls are TRBV6-5 and TRBJ1-2; no firm D call. Germline CDR1 and CDR2: MNHEY and SVGAGI. The V gene lost 6 bases and the J gene lost 8 bases, with 16 bases spanning the gap. The CDR3 covers 13 residues. The CDR3 nucleotides read TGTGCCAGCAGCCTCATGGCCATGCAGGGCTACACCTTC. It codes for CASSLMAMQGYTF.

The CDR3 bases are TGCGCCAGCAGCTTGACAATCGGGTACAATGAGCAGTTCTTC. It translates to CASSLTIGYNEQFF. The chain recombines TRBV5-1 with TRBJ2-1; D remains unclear. Germline V gives CDR1 SGHRS, CDR2 YFSETQ. Trimming removed 1 base from V and 4 bases from J, with 9 bases in between. The CDR3 has 14 amino acids.

The J gene is TRBJ2-3, the V gene TRBV12-3 or TRBV12-4; D call uncertain. Trimming left V 4 bases short and J 5 bases short, with 7 bases between. This CDR3 region has 12 residues. For the CDR3, the DNA is TGTGCCAGCAGTTCCCGCGGAGATACGCAGTATTTT. Translating gives CASSSRGDTQYF.

This clone was counted once. The rearrangement links TRBV7-8 to TRBJ2-5; 11 nucleotides match TRBD2. The germline gives CDR1 SGHVS, CDR2 FQNEAQ. The CDR3 extends over 15 amino acids. V lost 5 bases and J lost 4; bases outside the gene matches: 6. CDR3 nucleotides: TGTGCCAGCAGCGAGAGGCTAGCGGGAGGAGAGACCCAGTACTTC. The encoded protein is CASSERLAGGETQYF. The full variable domain, its missing parts supplied by reference TRBV7-8 and TRBJ2-5, is GAGVSQSPRYKVAKRGQDVALRCDPISGHVSLFWYQQALGQGPEFLTYFQNEAQLDKSGLPSDRFFAERPEGSVSTLKIQRTQQEDSAVYLCASSERLAGGETQYFGPGTRLLVL.

The rearrangement joins TRBV9 to TRBJ2-2; 7 nucleotides match TRBD1. Looked up from germline, CDR1 is SGDLS and CDR2 is YYNGEE. The CDR3 length is 14 residues. Trimming at V came to 4 bases and at J to 3 bases, leaving 3 bases not matched to a gene. CDR3 sequence (DNA): TGTGCCAGCAGCCTCGACAGGGACACCGGGGAGCTGTTTTTT. It is translated as CASSLDRDTGELFF.